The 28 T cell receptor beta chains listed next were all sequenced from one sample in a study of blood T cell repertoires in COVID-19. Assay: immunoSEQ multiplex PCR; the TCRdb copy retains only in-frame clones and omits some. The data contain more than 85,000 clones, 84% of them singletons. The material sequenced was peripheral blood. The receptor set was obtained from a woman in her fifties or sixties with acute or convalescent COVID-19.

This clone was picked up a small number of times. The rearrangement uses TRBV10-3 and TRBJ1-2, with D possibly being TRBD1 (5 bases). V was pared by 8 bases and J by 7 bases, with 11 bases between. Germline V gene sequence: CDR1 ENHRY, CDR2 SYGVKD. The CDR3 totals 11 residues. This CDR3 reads CAIEWGGGYTF. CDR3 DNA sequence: TGTGCCATCGAATGGGGGGGTGGCTACACCTTC.

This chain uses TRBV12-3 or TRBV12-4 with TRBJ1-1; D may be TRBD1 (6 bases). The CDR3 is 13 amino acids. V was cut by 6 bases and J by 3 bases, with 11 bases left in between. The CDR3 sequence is CASSIYRDTEAFF. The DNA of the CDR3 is TGTGCCAGCAGCATATACAGGGACACTGAAGCTTTCTTT.

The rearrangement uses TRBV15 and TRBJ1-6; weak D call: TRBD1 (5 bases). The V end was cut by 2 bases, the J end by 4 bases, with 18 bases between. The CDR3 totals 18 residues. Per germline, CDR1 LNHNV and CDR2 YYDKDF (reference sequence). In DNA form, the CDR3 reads TGTGCCACCAGCAGAAAGTCAGGGAGGGAAGGATATAATTCACCCCTCCACTTT. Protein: CATSRKSGREGYNSPLHF.

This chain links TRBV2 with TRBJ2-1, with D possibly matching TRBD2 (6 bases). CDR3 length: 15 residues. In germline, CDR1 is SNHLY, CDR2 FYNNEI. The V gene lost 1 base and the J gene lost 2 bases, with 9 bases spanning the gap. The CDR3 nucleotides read TGTGCCAGCAGTGAAGAGGGACTGGCCTACAATGAGCAGTTCTTC. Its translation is CASSEEGLAYNEQFF. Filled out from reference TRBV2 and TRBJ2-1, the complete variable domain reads EPEVTQTPSHQVTQMGQEVILRCVPISNHLYFYWYRQILGQKVEFLVSFYNNEISEKSEIFDDQFSVERPDGSNFTLKIRSTKLEDSAMYFCASSEEGLAYNEQFFGPGTRLTVL.

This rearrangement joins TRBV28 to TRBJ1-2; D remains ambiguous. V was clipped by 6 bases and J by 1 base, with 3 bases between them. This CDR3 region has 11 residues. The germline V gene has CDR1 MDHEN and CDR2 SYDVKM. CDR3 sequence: CASSGNYGYTF. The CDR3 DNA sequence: TGTGCCAGCAGCGGTAACTATGGCTACACCTTC.

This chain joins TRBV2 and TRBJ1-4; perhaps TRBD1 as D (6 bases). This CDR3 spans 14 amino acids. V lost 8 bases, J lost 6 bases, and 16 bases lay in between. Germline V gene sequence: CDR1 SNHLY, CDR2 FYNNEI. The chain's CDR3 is CASATTGGYEKLFF. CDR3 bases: TGTGCCAGCGCGACGACAGGAGGCTATGAAAAACTGTTTTTT.

Here the CDR3 DNA reads TGTGCCAGCAGCTTGGCCCCCCGCAGGCAGACCTACGAGCAGTACTTC. Protein: CASSLAPRRQTYEQYF. The V gene is TRBV5-6, the J gene TRBJ2-7; D remains ambiguous. Germline-derived CDR1 and CDR2 are SGHDT and YYEEEE. Trimming took 0 bases from V and 2 from J, leaving 15 bases between them. CDR3 length equals 16 residues. Drawing the rest from reference TRBV5-6 and TRBJ2-7, the complete variable domain is DAGVTQSPTHLIKTRGQQVTLRCSPKSGHDTVSWYQQALGQGPQFIFQYYEEEERQRGNFPDRFSGHQFPNYSSELNVNALLLGDSALYLCASSLAPRRQTYEQYFGPGTRLTVT.

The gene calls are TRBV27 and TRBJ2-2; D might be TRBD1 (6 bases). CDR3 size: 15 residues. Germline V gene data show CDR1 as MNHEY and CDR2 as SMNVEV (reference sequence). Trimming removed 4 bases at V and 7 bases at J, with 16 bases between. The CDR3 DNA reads TGTGCCAGCAGTTGGGGGAACCAGGGGTTCGGGGAGCTGTTTTTT. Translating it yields CASSWGNQGFGELFF.

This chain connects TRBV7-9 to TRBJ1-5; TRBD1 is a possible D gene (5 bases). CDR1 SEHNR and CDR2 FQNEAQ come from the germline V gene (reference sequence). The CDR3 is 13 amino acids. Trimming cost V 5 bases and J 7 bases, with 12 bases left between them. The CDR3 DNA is TGTGCCAGCAGCCGCAGGGAAGACCAGCCCCAGCATTTT. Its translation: CASSRREDQPQHF.

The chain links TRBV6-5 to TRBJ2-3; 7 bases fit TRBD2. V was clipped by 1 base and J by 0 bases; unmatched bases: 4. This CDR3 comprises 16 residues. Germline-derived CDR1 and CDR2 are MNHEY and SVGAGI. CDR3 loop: CASSYYGGGSTDTQYF. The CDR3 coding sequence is TGTGCCAGCAGTTACTATGGGGGGGGTAGCACAGATACGCAGTATTTT.

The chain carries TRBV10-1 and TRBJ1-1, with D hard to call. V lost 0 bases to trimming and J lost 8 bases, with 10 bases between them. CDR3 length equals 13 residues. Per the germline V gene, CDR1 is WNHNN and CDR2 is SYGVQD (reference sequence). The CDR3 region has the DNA TGCGCCAGCAGTGAGTCGACACGAAGGGAAGCTTTCTTT. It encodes CASSESTRREAFF.

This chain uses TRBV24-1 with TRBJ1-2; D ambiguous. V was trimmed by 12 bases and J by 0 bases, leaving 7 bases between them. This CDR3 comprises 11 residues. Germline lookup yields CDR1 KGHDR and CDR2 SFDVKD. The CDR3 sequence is CAVQSNYGYTF. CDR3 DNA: TGTGCCGTTCAATCTAACTATGGCTACACCTTC.

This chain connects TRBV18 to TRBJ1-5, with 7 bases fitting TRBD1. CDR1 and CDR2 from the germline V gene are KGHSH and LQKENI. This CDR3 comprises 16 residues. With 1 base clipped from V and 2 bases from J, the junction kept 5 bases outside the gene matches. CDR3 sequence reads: CASSPLGGAGNQPQHF. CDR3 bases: TGTGCCAGCTCACCACTAGGGGGCGCCGGCAATCAGCCCCAGCATTTT.

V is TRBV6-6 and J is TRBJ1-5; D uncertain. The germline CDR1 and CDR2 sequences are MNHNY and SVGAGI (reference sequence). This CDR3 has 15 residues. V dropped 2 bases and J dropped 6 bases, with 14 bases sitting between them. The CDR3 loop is CASSYPQFAGQPQHF. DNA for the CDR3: TGTGCCAGCAGTTACCCACAGTTTGCAGGTCAGCCCCAGCATTTT.

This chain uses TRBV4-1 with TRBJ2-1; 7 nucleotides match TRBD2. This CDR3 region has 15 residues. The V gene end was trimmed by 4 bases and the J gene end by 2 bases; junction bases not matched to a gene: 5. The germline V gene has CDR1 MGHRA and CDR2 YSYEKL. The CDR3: CASSPLGRAYNEQFF. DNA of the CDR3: TGCGCCAGCAGCCCTCTTGGGAGGGCCTACAATGAGCAGTTCTTC.

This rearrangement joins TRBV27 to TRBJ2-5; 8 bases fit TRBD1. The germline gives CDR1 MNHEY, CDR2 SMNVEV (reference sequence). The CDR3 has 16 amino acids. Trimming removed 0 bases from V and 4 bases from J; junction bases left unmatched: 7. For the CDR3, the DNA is TGTGCCAGCAGTTTATCCCCTCGGACAGGGCTAGAGACCCAGTACTTC. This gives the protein CASSLSPRTGLETQYF.

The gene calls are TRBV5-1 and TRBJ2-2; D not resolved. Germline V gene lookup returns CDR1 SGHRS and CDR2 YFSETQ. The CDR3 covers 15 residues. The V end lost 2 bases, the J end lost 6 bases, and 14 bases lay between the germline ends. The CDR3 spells CASSFFPVTPGELFF. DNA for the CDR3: TGCGCCAGCAGCTTTTTCCCCGTGACACCCGGGGAGCTGTTTTTT.

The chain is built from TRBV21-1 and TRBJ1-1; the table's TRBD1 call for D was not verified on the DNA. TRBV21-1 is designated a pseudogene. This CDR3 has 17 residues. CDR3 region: CASSKGGDSLQQGEAFF. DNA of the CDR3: TGTGCCAGCAGCAAAGGGGGGGACAGCTTACAGCAAGGTGAAGCTTTCTTT.

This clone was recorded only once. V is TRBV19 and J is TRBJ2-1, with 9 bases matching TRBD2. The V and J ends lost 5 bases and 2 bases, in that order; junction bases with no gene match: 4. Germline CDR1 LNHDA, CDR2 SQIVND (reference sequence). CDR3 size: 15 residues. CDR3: CASSFSGGPYNEQFF. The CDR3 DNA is TGTGCCAGTAGTTTTAGCGGGGGACCCTACAATGAGCAGTTCTTC.

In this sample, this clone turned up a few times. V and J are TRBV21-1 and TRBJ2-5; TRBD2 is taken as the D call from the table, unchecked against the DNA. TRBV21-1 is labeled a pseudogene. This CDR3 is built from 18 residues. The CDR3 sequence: CASSSAHSSGENQETQYF. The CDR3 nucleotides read TGTGCCAGCAGCTCCGCTCATTCTAGCGGGGAAAACCAAGAGACCCAGTACTTC.

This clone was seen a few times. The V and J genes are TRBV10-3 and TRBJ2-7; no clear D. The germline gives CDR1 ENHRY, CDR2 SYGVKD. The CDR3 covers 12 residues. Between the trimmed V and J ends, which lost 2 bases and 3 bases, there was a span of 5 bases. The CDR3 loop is CAISERGYEQYF. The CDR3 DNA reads TGTGCCATCAGTGAGAGAGGCTACGAGCAGTACTTC.

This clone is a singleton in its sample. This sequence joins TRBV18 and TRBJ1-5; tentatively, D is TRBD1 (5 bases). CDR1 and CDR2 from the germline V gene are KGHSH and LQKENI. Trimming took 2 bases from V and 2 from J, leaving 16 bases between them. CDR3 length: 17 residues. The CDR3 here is CASSPVSGVLGNQPQHF. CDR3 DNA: TGTGCCAGCTCACCAGTATCGGGGGTACTGGGCAATCAGCCCCAGCATTTT.

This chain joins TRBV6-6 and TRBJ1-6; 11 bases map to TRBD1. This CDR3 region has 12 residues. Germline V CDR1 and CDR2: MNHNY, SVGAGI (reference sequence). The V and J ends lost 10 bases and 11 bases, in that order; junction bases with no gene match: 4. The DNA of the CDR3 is TGTGCCATAGGACAGGGGGCTCCACCCCTCCACTTT. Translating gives CAIGQGAPPLHF.

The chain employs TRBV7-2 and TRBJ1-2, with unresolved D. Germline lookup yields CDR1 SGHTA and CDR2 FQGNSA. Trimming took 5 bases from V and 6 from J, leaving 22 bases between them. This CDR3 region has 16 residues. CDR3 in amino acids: CASSLSLGREMDGYTF. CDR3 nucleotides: TGTGCCAGCAGCCTCAGCCTCGGCCGGGAGATGGATGGCTACACCTTC.

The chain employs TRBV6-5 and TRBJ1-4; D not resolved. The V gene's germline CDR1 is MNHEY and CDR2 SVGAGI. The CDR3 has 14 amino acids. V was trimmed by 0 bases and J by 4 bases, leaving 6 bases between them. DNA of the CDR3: TGTGCCAGCAGTTACTCGCGGATTAATGAAAAACTGTTTTTT. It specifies CASSYSRINEKLFF.

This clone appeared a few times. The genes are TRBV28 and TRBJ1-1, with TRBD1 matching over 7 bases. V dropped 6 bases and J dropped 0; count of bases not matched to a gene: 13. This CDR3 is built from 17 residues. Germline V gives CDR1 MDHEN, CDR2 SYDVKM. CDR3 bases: TGTGCCAGCAGCCTTGCCGGGACAGCAACCCTGAACACTGAAGCTTTCTTT. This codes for CASSLAGTATLNTEAFF.

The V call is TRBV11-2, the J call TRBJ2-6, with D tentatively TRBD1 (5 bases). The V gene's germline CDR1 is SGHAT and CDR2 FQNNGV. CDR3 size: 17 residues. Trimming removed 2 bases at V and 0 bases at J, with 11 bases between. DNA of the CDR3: TGTGCCAGCAGCTTAAGTAGACAGTACTCTGGGGCCAACGTCCTGACTTTC. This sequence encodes CASSLSRQYSGANVLTF. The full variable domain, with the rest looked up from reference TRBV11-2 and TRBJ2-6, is EAGVAQSPRYKIIEKRQSVAFWCNPISGHATLYWYQQILGQGPKLLIQFQNNGVVDDSQLPKDRFSAERLKGVDSTLKIQPAKLEDSAVYLCASSLSRQYSGANVLTFGAGSRLTVL.

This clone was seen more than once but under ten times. Written as DNA, the CDR3 is TGTGCCAGCAGCCAGGAGACAGGTGAGGGCAATCAGCCCCAGCATTTT. Translated: CASSQETGEGNQPQHF. This chain joins TRBV4-2 and TRBJ1-5; D may be TRBD1 (6 bases). Germline-derived CDR1 and CDR2 are LGHNA and YNFKEQ. This CDR3 region has 16 residues. Deletions cut 3 bases from V and 2 bases from J, with 14 bases between.